The rows below give T cell receptor beta chains drawn from one sample of a study of post-analysis software for immune sequencing data. MiXCR, applied by TCRdb to the PCR reads, yields one record per CDR3 protein. The profile shows hundreds of thousands of distinct CDR3 sequences, about 57% of them singletons. Material: blood. The receptors were sampled from a girl between 10 and 17 years old with multiple sclerosis. The CDR3 runs from the conserved cysteine through the conserved F or W. A D gene is named only where the DNA matches it firmly. Size is omitted from some rows. Given values are once, few, many or a class for expanded clones.

d_call	v_call	clone_size	j_call	cdr3_aa	cdr3_nt
-	TRBV20-1	few	TRBJ1-2	CSAAEGPNYGYTF	TGCAGTGCTGCGGAAGGACCTAACTATGGCTACACCTTC
-	TRBV10-2	few	TRBJ2-1	CASSPGRPPNPYEQFF	TGCGCCAGCAGCCCGGGACGGCCACCGAACCCTTATGAGCAGTTCTTC
-	TRBV20-1	once	TRBJ2-1	CSARDLPSGGSYNEQFF	TGCAGTGCTAGAGATCTCCCATCCGGGGGTTCCTACAATGAGCAGTTCTTC
-	TRBV6-5	few	TRBJ2-3	CASSDSSSTQYF	TGTGCCAGCAGTGACTCGAGCTCCACGCAGTATTTT
-	TRBV3-1	few	TRBJ1-6	CASSQSAWNSPLHF	TGTGCCAGCAGCCAATCGGCATGGAATTCACCCCTCCACTTT
-	TRBV4-2	-	TRBJ2-5	CASSQADNQETQYF	TGTGCCAGCAGCCAAGCGGACAACCAAGAGACCCAGTACTTC
-	TRBV7-9	-	TRBJ1-1	CASSMQPQGRDTEAFF	TGTGCCAGCAGCATGCAGCCTCAGGGAAGGGACACTGAAGCTTTCTTT
TRBD2	TRBV9	-	TRBJ2-2	CASSVWGGRNTGELFF	TGTGCCAGCAGCGTATGGGGCGGGAGAAATACCGGGGAGCTGTTTTTT
-	TRBV6-5	few	TRBJ1-4	CASSGQGTGEKLFF	TGTGCCAGTTCCGGGCAGGGTACAGGCGAAAAACTGTTTTTT
-	TRBV20-1	-	TRBJ2-7	CSARDAQSYEQYF	TGCAGTGCTAGAGACGCCCAGAGCTACGAGCAGTACTTC
TRBD2	TRBV20-1	-	TRBJ2-5	CSAQGLAGGPIYQETQYF	TGCAGTGCCCAGGGACTAGCGGGGGGGCCCATATACCAAGAGACCCAGTACTTC
-	TRBV4-2	-	TRBJ1-2	CASSQEDSRTYYGYTF	TGTGCCAGCAGCCAAGAGGACAGTCGGACTTACTATGGCTACACCTTC
TRBD1	TRBV29-1	few	TRBJ1-2	CSVDGDRDRLVWGYTF	TGCAGCGTTGACGGTGACCGGGACAGACTAGTTTGGGGCTACACCTTC
-	TRBV7-9	-	TRBJ2-3	CASSFWQAPSTDTQYF	TGTGCCAGCAGCTTTTGGCAGGCACCCAGCACAGATACGCAGTATTTT
TRBD1	TRBV10-3	few	TRBJ2-5	CAISDVGQDRAQETQYF	TGTGCCATCAGTGATGTGGGACAGGACAGGGCCCAAGAGACCCAGTACTTC
-	TRBV29-1	-	TRBJ1-4	CSVQGRLDEKLFF	TGCAGCGTCCAGGGACGACTTGATGAAAAACTGTTTTTT
TRBD1	TRBV29-1	few	TRBJ1-2	CSVIGQGAGGYTF	TGCAGTGTTATAGGGCAGGGGGCAGGAGGCTACACCTTC
-	TRBV5-6	-	TRBJ2-1	CASQGISYNEQFF	TGTGCCTCCCAGGGAATTTCCTACAATGAGCAGTTCTTC
-	TRBV12-3/TRBV12-4	-	TRBJ2-1	CASSLVEGPNEQFF	TGTGCCAGCAGTTTAGTTGAAGGCCCCAATGAGCAGTTCTTC
-	TRBV3-1	-	TRBJ2-7	CASSQDEPDSHEQYF	TGTGCCAGCAGCCAAGATGAGCCGGACTCACACGAGCAGTACTTC
-	TRBV7-9	-	TRBJ2-4	CASSSPPGNIQYF	TGTGCCAGCAGCTCCCCCCCAGGGAACATTCAGTACTTC
-	TRBV11-3	-	TRBJ1-1	CASSRGGYGTEAFF	TGTGCCAGCAGCCGGGGGGGGTATGGCACTGAAGCTTTCTTT
-	TRBV5-1	-	TRBJ2-7	CASSLLSPRQVPAYEQYF	TGCGCCAGCAGCTTGTTAAGCCCCAGACAGGTTCCGGCCTACGAGCAGTACTTC
-	TRBV7-9	few	TRBJ2-6	CASSLARGFSGANVLTF	TGTGCCAGCAGCTTAGCCCGGGGATTCTCTGGGGCCAACGTCCTGACTTTC
TRBD2	TRBV7-9	once	TRBJ2-5	CASSLKGEREKRETQYF	TGTGCCAGCAGCCTCAAGGGGGAGCGGGAGAAGCGTGAGACCCAGTACTTC
TRBD2	TRBV11-3	once	TRBJ2-3	CASSLAGTSGSTDTQYF	TGTGCCAGCAGCTTAGCGGGTACTAGCGGGAGCACAGATACGCAGTATTTT
TRBD1	TRBV5-1	few	TRBJ2-3	CASSSGQSSTDTQYF	TGCGCCAGCAGCTCGGGACAGAGTAGCACAGATACGCAGTATTTT
TRBD1	TRBV9	few	TRBJ2-7	CASSASGQAANHEQYF	TGTGCCAGCAGTGCCAGTGGACAGGCCGCCAACCACGAGCAGTACTTC
-	TRBV4-1	-	TRBJ1-1	CASSQGRSPRSNTEAFF	TGCGCCAGCAGCCAAGGTCGCTCCCCACGTTCTAACACTGAAGCTTTCTTT
-	TRBV20-1	few	TRBJ1-2	CSATRGRATVSGYTF	TGCAGTGCTACCCGCGGCAGGGCAACAGTGAGTGGCTACACCTTC
-	TRBV10-3	-	TRBJ2-7	CAIHGNEATGEQYF	TGTGCCATCCATGGGAACGAGGCCACAGGGGAGCAGTACTTC
-	TRBV20-1	-	TRBJ2-7	CSAERLGERAYEQYF	TGCAGTGCGGAGAGGTTGGGGGAGCGTGCCTACGAGCAGTACTTC
TRBD2	TRBV18	few	TRBJ2-7	CASSPPTSGGPEQYF	TGTGCCAGCTCACCACCGACTAGCGGGGGGCCGGAGCAGTACTTC
TRBD2	TRBV9	-	TRBJ2-3	CASSTTGTSGRTRTDTQYF	TGTGCCAGCAGCACGACCGGGACTAGCGGGAGAACCCGCACAGATACGCAGTATTTT
-	TRBV5-1	-	TRBJ2-1	CASSIVGISSSYNEQFF	TGCGCCAGCAGCATCGTGGGCATATCAAGCTCCTACAATGAGCAGTTCTTC
-	TRBV15	-	TRBJ2-7	CATSNWGGATQYEQYF	TGTGCCACCAGCAATTGGGGCGGAGCGACCCAGTACGAGCAGTACTTC
-	TRBV5-1	-	TRBJ1-2	CASSLPSDYYGYTF	TGCGCCAGCAGCTTGCCCAGCGACTACTATGGCTACACCTTC
TRBD1	TRBV24-1	-	TRBJ2-5	CATSDDPPDRGWGQETQYF	TGTGCCACCAGTGATGATCCACCAGACAGGGGTTGGGGGCAAGAGACCCAGTACTTC
TRBD1	TRBV15	few	TRBJ2-7	CATSRTGPSYEQYF	TGTGCCACCAGTCGGACAGGGCCCTCCTACGAGCAGTACTTC
TRBD1	TRBV29-1	few	TRBJ2-1	CSVEGRDRVANEQFF	TGCAGCGTTGAAGGGCGGGACAGGGTTGCCAATGAGCAGTTCTTC
-	TRBV12-3/TRBV12-4	-	TRBJ1-1	CASSFFGAMNTEAFF	TGTGCCAGCAGTTTTTTTGGGGCGATGAACACTGAAGCTTTCTTT
-	TRBV7-8	-	TRBJ2-1	CASSPGGRAGFNNEQFF	TGTGCCAGCAGCCCCGGGGGGCGAGCGGGGTTCAACAATGAGCAGTTCTTC
TRBD2	TRBV7-9	-	TRBJ2-7	CASSPTSGGPTYEQYF	TGTGCCAGCAGCCCTACTAGCGGGGGACCTACCTACGAGCAGTACTTC
-	TRBV5-6	-	TRBJ1-5	CASSKGGLDQPQHF	TGTGCCAGCAGCAAGGGGGGTCTGGATCAGCCCCAGCATTTT
-	TRBV9	-	TRBJ2-7	CASSVKTGTYEQYF	TGTGCCAGCAGCGTAAAGACGGGGACCTACGAGCAGTACTTC
TRBD1	TRBV29-1	-	TRBJ2-5	CSVEGQGKTQYF	TGCAGCGTTGAGGGACAGGGAAAGACCCAGTACTTC
TRBD1	TRBV4-1	few	TRBJ2-3	CASSQGGRGQSDTQYF	TGCGCCAGCAGCCAAGGAGGTAGGGGGCAGTCGGATACGCAGTATTTT
-	TRBV20-1	-	TRBJ1-2	CSARDPGTRSTGGYTF	TGCAGTGCTAGAGATCCCGGGACAAGAAGTACTGGGGGCTACACCTTC
-	TRBV2	-	TRBJ2-3	CASRGDKDTQYF	TGTGCCAGCAGAGGTGATAAAGATACGCAGTATTTT
-	TRBV2	-	TRBJ2-2	CASSDVAENTGELFF	TGTGCCAGCAGTGACGTAGCGGAGAACACCGGGGAGCTGTTTTTT
TRBD2	TRBV20-1	-	TRBJ2-5	CSAMRPGGGETQYF	TGCAGTGCTATGCGCCCGGGAGGTGGAGAGACCCAGTACTTC
TRBD1	TRBV7-9	-	TRBJ2-1	CASSLVGTADNEQFF	TGTGCCAGCAGCTTAGTAGGGACAGCAGACAATGAGCAGTTCTTC
-	TRBV10-3	-	TRBJ2-7	CAISESSRDEQYF	TGTGCCATCAGTGAGTCGAGCAGGGACGAGCAGTACTTC
TRBD1	TRBV20-1	few	TRBJ2-5	CSARVFGTGRQETQYF	TGCAGTGCTAGAGTTTTCGGGACAGGGAGACAAGAGACCCAGTACTTC
TRBD2	TRBV7-3	-	TRBJ2-1	CASSLRTSGINEQFF	TGTGCCAGCAGCTTACGGACTAGCGGGATTAATGAGCAGTTCTTC
TRBD2	TRBV7-9	-	TRBJ2-7	CASSPRGGRATGSYEQYF	TGTGCCAGCAGCCCCCGTGGGGGGAGGGCCACCGGTTCCTACGAGCAGTACTTC
-	TRBV29-1	-	TRBJ2-5	CSCGFALRWETQYF	TGCAGTTGTGGGTTTGCGTTAAGGTGGGAGACCCAGTACTTC
-	TRBV20-1	few	TRBJ2-7	CSARDLKDSYEQYF	TGCAGTGCTAGAGACTTGAAGGACAGCTACGAGCAGTACTTC